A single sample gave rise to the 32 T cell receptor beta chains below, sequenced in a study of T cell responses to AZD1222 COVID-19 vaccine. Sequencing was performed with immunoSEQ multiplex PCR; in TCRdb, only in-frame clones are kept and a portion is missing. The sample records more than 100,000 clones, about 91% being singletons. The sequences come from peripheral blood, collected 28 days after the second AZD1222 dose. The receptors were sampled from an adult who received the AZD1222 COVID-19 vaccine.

CDR3 coding DNA: TGTGCCAGCAGCTTGTTCCGGGAAAAATCCTACGAGCAGTACTTC. It codes for CASSLFREKSYEQYF. V gene TRBV5-6 combines with J gene TRBJ2-7; D perhaps matches TRBD2 (5 bases). From germline, CDR1 is SGHDT and CDR2 YYEEEE. Trimming shortened V by 1 base and J by 1 base, and 12 bases separated the two germline ends. CDR3 length: 15 residues.

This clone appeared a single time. For the CDR3, the DNA is TGTGCCAGCAGCTTGGCGGAGGATGGCTACACCTTC. Protein product: CASSLAEDGYTF. The rearrangement links TRBV5-6 to TRBJ1-2; D is undetermined. The CDR3 is 12 residues long. Trimming took off 0 bases at V and 6 bases at J, with 6 bases between the two ends. Germline V CDR1 and CDR2: SGHDT, YYEEEE.

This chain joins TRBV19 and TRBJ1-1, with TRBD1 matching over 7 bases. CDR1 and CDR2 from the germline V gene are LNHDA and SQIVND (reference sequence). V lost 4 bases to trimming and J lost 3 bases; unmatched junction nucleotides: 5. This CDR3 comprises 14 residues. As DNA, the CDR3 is TGTGCCAGTAGTACCGGGGACAGTTACACTGAAGCTTTCTTT. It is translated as CASSTGDSYTEAFF.

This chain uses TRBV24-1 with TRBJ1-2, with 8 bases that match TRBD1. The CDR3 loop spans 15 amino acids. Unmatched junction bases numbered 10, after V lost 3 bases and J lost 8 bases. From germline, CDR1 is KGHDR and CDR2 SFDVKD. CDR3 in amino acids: CATSDARTGLGGYTF. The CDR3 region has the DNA TGTGCCACCAGTGATGCCCGGACAGGGCTAGGGGGCTACACCTTC.

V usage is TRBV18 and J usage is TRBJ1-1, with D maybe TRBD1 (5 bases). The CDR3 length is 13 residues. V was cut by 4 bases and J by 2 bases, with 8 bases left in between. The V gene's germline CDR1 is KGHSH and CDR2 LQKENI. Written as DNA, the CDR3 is TGTGCCAGCTCACTAGACAGTAACACTGAAGCTTTCTTT. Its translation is CASSLDSNTEAFF.

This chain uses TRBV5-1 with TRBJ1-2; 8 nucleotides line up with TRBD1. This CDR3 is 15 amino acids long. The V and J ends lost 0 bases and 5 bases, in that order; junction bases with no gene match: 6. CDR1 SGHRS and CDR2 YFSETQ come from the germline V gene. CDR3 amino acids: CASSLARTGFYGYTF. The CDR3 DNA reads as TGCGCCAGCAGCTTGGCCAGGACAGGGTTTTATGGCTACACCTTC.

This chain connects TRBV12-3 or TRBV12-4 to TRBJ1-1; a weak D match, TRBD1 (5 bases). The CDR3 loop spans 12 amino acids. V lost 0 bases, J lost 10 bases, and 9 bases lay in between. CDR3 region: CASSLAERGAFF. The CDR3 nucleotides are TGTGCCAGCAGTTTAGCCGAGAGGGGAGCTTTCTTT.

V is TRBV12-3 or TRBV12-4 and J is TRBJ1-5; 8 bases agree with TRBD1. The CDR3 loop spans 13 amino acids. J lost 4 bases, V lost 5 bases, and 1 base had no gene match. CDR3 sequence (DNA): TGTGCCAGCAGTACAGGGGGTAATCAGCCCCAGCATTTT. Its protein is CASSTGGNQPQHF.

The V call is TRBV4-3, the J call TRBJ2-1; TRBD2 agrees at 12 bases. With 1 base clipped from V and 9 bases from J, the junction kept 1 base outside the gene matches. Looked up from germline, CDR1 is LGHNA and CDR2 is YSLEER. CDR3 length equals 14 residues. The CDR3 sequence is CASSQGTSGAEQFF. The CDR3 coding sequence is TGCGCCAGCAGCCAAGGGACTAGCGGGGCTGAGCAGTTCTTC.

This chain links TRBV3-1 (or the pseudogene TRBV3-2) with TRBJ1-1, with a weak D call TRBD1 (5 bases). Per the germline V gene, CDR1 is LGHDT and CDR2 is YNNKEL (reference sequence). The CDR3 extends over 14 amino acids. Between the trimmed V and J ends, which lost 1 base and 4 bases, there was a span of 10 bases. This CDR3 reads CASSQVGGGTEAFF. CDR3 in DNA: TGTGCCAGCAGCCAAGTTGGGGGGGGCACTGAAGCTTTCTTT.

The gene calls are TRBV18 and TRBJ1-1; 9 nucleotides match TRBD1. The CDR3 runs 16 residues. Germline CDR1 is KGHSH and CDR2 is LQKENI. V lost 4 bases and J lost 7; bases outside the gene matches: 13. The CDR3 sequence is CASSRGTGTSWSEAFF. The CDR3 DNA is TGTGCCAGCTCACGAGGGACAGGGACGTCGTGGAGTGAAGCTTTCTTT.

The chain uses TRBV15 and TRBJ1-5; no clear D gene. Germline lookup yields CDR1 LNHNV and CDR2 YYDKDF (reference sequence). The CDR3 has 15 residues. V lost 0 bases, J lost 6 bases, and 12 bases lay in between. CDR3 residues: CATSRDRAHSQPQHF. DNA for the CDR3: TGTGCCACCAGCAGAGATCGGGCCCACAGTCAGCCCCAGCATTTT.

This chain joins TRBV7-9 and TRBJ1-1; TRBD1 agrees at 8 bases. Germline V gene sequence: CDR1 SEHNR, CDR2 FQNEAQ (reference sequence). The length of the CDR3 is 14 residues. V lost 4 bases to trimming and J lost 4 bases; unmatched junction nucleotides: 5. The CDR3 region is CASSWSTGGTEAFF. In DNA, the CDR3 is TGTGCCAGCAGCTGGTCCACAGGGGGCACTGAAGCTTTCTTT.

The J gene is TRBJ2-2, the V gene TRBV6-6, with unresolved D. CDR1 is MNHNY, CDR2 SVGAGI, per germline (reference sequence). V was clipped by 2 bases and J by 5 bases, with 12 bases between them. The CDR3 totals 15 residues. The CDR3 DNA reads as TGTGCCAGCAGTTACAACACCGAGCGAACCGGGGAGCTGTTTTTT. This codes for CASSYNTERTGELFF.

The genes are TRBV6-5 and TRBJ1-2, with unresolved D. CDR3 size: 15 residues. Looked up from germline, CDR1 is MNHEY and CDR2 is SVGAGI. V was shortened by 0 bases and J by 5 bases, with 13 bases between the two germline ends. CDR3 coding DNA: TGTGCCAGCAGTTACTCGGCGGTGGATTGGTATGGCTACACCTTC. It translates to CASSYSAVDWYGYTF.

The CDR3 DNA reads as TGCGCCAGCAGCTTCTCCGGGAAGACGGATGGCTACACCTTC. Residues: CASSFSGKTDGYTF. This chain connects TRBV5-1 to TRBJ1-2, with no clear D. V was shortened by 2 bases and J by 6 bases, with 14 bases between the two germline ends. The germline V gene has CDR1 SGHRS and CDR2 YFSETQ. This CDR3 has 14 residues.

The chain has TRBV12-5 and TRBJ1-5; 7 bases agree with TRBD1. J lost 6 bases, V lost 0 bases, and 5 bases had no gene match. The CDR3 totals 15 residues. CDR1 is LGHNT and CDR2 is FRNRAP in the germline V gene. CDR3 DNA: TGTGCTAGTGGTTTGGTAATAGGGGGCGGTCAGCCCCAGCATTTT. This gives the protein CASGLVIGGGQPQHF.

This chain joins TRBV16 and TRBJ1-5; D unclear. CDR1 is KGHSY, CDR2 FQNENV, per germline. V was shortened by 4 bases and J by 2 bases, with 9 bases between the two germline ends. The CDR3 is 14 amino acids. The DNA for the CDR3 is TGTGCCAGCAGCCCCCGGACGGGCAATCAGCCCCAGCATTTT. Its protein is CASSPRTGNQPQHF.

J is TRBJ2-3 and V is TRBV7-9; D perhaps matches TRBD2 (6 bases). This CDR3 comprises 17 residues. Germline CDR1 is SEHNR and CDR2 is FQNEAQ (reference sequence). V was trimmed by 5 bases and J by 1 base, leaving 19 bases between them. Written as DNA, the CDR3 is TGTGCCAGCAGCCCCGTAATTGGCGGGATTGGCACAGATACGCAGTATTTT. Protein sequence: CASSPVIGGIGTDTQYF.

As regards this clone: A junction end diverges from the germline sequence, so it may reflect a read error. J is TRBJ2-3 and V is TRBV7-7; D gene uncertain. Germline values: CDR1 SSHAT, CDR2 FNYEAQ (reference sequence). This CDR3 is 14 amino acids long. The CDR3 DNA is TGTGCTAGCAGCTTATCGGTCCTCACAGATACGCAGTATTTT. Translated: CASSLSVLTDTQYF.

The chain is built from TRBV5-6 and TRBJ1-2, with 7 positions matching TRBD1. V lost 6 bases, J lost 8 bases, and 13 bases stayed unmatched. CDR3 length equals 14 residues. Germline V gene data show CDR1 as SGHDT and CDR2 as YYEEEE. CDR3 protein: CASTWGEGAQGYTF. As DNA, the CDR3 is TGTGCCAGCACCTGGGGCGAGGGGGCTCAAGGCTACACCTTC.

This CDR3 reads CAWSAGLEQFF. CDR3 sequence (DNA): TGTGCCTGGAGTGCGGGCCTCGAGCAGTTCTTC. V gene TRBV30 combines with J gene TRBJ2-1; D is unclear. The length of the CDR3 is 11 residues. Deletions cut 1 base from V and 10 bases from J, with 8 bases between. Germline CDR1 reads GTSNPN; CDR2 reads SVGIG (reference sequence).

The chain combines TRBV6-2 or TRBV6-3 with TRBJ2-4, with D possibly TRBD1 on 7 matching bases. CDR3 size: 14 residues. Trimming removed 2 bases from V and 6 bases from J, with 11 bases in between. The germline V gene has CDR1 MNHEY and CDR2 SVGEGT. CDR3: CASSYTQGGNIQYF. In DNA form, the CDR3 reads TGTGCCAGCAGTTACACTCAGGGGGGAAACATTCAGTACTTC.

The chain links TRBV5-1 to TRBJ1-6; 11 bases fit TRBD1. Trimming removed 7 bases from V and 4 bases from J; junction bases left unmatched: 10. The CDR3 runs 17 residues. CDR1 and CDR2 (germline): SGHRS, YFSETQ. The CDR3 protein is CASAKDGTGGYNSPLHF. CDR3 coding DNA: TGCGCCAGCGCCAAGGATGGGACAGGGGGTTATAATTCACCCCTCCACTTT.

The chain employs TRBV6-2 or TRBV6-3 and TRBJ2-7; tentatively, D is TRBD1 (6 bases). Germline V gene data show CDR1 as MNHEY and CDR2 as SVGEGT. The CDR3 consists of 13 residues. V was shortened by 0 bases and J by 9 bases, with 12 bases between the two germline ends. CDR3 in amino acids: CASSYSSIRGQYV. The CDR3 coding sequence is TGTGCCAGCAGTTACTCGAGTATCAGGGGGCAGTACGTC.

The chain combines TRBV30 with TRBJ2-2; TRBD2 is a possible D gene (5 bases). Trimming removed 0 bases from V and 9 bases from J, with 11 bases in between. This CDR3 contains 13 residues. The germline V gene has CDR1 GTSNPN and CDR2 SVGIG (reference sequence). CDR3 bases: TGTGCCTGGAGTGTAAGAGGGTGGCGGGAGCTGTTTTTT. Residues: CAWSVRGWRELFF.

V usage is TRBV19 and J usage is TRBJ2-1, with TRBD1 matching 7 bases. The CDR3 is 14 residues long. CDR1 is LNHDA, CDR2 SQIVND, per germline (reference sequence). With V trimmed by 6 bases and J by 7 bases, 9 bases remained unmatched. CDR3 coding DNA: TGTGCCAGTAGAACAAGACAGGGCGGAAATGAGCAGTTCTTC. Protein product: CASRTRQGGNEQFF.

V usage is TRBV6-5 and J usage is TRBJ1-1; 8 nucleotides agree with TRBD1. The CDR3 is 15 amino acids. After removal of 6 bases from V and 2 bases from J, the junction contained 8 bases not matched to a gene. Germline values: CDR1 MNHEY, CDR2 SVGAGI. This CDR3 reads CASSSGQGRNTEAFF. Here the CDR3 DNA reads TGTGCCAGCAGCTCCGGACAGGGTCGAAACACTGAAGCTTTCTTT.

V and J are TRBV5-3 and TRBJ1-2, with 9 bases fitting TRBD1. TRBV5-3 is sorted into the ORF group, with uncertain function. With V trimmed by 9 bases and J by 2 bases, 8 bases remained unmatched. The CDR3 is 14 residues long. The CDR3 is CANAIDRGNYGYTF. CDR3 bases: TGTGCCAACGCTATCGACAGGGGGAACTATGGCTACACCTTC.

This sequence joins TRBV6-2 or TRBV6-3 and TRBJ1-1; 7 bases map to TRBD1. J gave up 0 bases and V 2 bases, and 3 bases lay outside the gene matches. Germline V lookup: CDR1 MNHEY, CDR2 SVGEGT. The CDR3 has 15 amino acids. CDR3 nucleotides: TGTGCCAGCAGTTACCGGACAGGAGTGAACACTGAAGCTTTCTTT. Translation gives CASSYRTGVNTEAFF.

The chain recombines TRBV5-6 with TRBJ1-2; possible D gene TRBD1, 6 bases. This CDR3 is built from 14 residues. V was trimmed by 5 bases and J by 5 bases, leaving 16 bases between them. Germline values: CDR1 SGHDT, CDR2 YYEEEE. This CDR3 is CASSGRGVTYGYTF. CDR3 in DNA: TGTGCCAGCAGTGGTAGGGGGGTGACTTATGGCTACACCTTC.

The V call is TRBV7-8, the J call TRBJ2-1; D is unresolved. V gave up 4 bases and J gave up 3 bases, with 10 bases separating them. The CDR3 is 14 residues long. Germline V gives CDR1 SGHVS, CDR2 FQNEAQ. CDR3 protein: CASSSLTVYNEQFF. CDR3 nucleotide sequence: TGTGCCAGCAGCTCACTGACTGTCTACAATGAGCAGTTCTTC.